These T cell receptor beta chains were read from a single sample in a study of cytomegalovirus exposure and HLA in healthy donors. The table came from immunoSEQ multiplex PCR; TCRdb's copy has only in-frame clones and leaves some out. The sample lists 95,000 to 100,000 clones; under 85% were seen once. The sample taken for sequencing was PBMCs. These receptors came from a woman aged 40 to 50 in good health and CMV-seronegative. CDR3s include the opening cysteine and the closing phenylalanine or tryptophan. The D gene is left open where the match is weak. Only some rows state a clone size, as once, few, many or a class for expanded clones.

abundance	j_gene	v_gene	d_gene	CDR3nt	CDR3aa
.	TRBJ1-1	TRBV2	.	TGTGCCAGCATGGGCCGAGCCGCTTTCTTT	CASMGRAAFF
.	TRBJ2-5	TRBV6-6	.	TGTGCCAGCCGACAGTTACAAGAGACCCAGTACTTC	CASRQLQETQYF
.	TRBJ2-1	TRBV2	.	TGTGCCAGCCGGCAGGGGACCTACAATGAGCAGTTCTTC	CASRQGTYNEQFF
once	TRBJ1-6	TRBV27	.	TGTGCCAGCAGCAAGACAGGATATAATTCACCCCTCCACTTT	CASSKTGYNSPLHF
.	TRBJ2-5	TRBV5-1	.	TGCGCCAGCAGCTTGGGGTCGGGGGAGACCCAGTACTTC	CASSLGSGETQYF
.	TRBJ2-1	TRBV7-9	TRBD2	TGTGCCAGCAGCTTAGTTGGGGGGGAGGACAATGAGCAGTTCTTC	CASSLVGGEDNEQFF
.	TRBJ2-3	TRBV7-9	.	TGTTCCAGCAGCTACTCCGGGACTCGCGATACGCAGTATTTT	CSSSYSGTRDTQYF
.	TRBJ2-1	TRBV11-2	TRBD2	TGTGCCAGCAGCTTATGGGCGGGGGGGCCAGATGAGCAGTTCTTC	CASSLWAGGPDEQFF
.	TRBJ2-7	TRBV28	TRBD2	TGTGCCAGCAGTTCTCGGACTAGTAAAGCCTACGAGCAGTACTTC	CASSSRTSKAYEQYF
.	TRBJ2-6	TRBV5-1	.	TGCGCCAGCAGCTTGCCCGTATCCTCCGGGGCCAACGTCCTGACTTTC	CASSLPVSSGANVLTF
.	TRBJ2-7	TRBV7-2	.	TGTGCCAGCAGACCCGGGACAAGTTCGAGACGGCAATTCTTC	CASRPGTSSRRQFF
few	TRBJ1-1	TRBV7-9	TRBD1	TGTGCCAGCAGCTCTTTACAGGGGACGAACACTGAAGCTTTCTTT	CASSSLQGTNTEAFF
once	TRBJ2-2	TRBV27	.	TGTGCCAGCAGTTTAAGGGTAACCAGGGTGAACACCGGGGAGCTGTTTTTT	CASSLRVTRVNTGELFF
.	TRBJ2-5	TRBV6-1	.	TGTGCCAGCAGTGAAATCAGGGAGACCCAGTACTTC	CASSEIRETQYF
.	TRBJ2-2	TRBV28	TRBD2	TGTGCCAGCAGTTTAATTTTAGCGGGAGCCGGGGAGCTGTTTTTT	CASSLILAGAGELFF
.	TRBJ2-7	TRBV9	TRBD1	TGTGCCAGCAGCGTAGGGTTTGGGACAGCCCACGAGCAGTACTTC	CASSVGFGTAHEQYF
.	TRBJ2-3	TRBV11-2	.	TGTGCCAGCAGCTTAGATCTTACAGATACGCAGTATTTT	CASSLDLTDTQYF
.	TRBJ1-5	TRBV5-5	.	TGTGCCAGCAGCCTCCAGGCGTGGGCGGGTCAGCCCCAGCATTTT	CASSLQAWAGQPQHF
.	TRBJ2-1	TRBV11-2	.	TGTGCCAGCAGTATACGTGGTTCGACAGCCTACTACAATGAGCAGTTCTTC	CASSIRGSTAYYNEQFF
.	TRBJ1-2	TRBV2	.	TGTGCCAGCAGCCGGGGAGTTGAGCCTGGCTACACCTTC	CASSRGVEPGYTF
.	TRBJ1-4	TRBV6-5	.	TGTGCCAGCAGTTACGGGTCGGGGGGGGAAAAACTGTTTTTT	CASSYGSGGEKLFF
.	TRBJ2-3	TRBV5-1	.	TGCGCCAGCAGCCTGACGGAGTTTTTCGGGACTAGCACAGATACGCAGTATTTT	CASSLTEFFGTSTDTQYF
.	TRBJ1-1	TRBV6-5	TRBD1	TGTGCCAGCAGCCCAGACAGGGAAGAAGCTTTCTTT	CASSPDREEAFF
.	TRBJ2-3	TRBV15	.	TGTGCCACCAGCAGACCCCCGGCGGGTACAGATACGCAGTATTTT	CATSRPPAGTDTQYF
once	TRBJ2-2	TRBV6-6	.	TGTGCCACCGAGACCGAGGTCGAGGGTACCGGGGAGCTGTTTTTT	CATETEVEGTGELFF
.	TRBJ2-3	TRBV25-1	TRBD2	TGTGCCAGCAGTGGACTAGCGCCTAGCACAGATACGCAGTATTTT	CASSGLAPSTDTQYF
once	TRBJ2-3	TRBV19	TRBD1	TGTGCCAGTAGCACGGGGACAGGGGCTACAGATACGCAGTATTTT	CASSTGTGATDTQYF
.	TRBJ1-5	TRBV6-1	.	TGTGCCAGCAGTGTCCCCCCAGGCCTTACCCAGCCCCAGCATTTT	CASSVPPGLTQPQHF
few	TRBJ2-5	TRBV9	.	TGTGCCAGCAGCGTAGGGGCTACCCCCCAAGAGACCCAGTACTTC	CASSVGATPQETQYF
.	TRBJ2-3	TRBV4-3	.	TGCGCCAGCAGCCAAGCCTTAGCGAGAGATACGCAGTATTTT	CASSQALARDTQYF
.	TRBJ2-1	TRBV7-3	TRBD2	TGTGCCAGCAGCTTAGGTAATAGCGGGAGTTTGAATGAGCAGTTCTTC	CASSLGNSGSLNEQFF
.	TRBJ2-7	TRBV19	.	TGTGCCAGTAGTATAACGGCAGGGGACTACGAGCAGTACTTC	CASSITAGDYEQYF
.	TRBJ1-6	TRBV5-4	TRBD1	TGTGCCAGCAGCTTACCGGGACAGGGGAAAACGGGGAATTCACCCCTCCACTTT	CASSLPGQGKTGNSPLHF
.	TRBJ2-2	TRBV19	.	TGTGCCAGTACTCACCTCCGGGACAAAAACACCGGGGAGCTGTTTTTT	CASTHLRDKNTGELFF
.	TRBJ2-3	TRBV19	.	TGTGCCAGTAGTATAGCGGCCTCAGAGGTAGATACGCAGTATTTT	CASSIAASEVDTQYF
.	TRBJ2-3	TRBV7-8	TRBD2	TGTGCCAGCAGCTTAACTAGCGGGAGCACAGATACGCAGTATTTT	CASSLTSGSTDTQYF
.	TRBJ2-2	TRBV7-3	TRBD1	TGTGCCAGCAGCTTAAGACAGGGGGGCACCGGGGAGCTGTTTTTT	CASSLRQGGTGELFF
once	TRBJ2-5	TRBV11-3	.	TGTGCCAGCAGCCGGACAGAAGAGACCCAGTACTTC	CASSRTEETQYF
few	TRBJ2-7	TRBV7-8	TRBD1	TGTGCCAGCAGCTTAGCGGGACAGGACTCCTACGAGCAGTACTTC	CASSLAGQDSYEQYF
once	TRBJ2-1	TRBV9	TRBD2	TGTGCCAGCAGCGGGGATTTAGCGGGAGGCTTTGGGGATGAGCAGTTCTTC	CASSGDLAGGFGDEQFF
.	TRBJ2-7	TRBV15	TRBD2	TGTGCCACCAGCACACTAGCGGGACTTTACGAGCAGTACTTC	CATSTLAGLYEQYF
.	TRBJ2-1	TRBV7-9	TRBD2	TGTGCCAGCAGCTGGACTAGCGGGAGTATGGATGAGCAGTTCTTC	CASSWTSGSMDEQFF
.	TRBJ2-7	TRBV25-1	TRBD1	TGTGCCAGCAGTGCCACCGGGACAGTTCCCTACGAGCAGTACTTC	CASSATGTVPYEQYF
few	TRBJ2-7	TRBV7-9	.	TGTGCCAGCAGCCGGTGGGGGGCCGGGACAGACCTCGGAGAGCAGTACTTC	CASSRWGAGTDLGEQYF
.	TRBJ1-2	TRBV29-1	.	TGCAGCGTTGTGGACTCCACCGGCGACTATGGCTACACCTTC	CSVVDSTGDYGYTF
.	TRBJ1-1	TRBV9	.	TGTGCCAGCAGCCCAGGCACAGTGCAGAACACTGAAGCTTTCTTT	CASSPGTVQNTEAFF
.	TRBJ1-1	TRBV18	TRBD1	TGTGCCAGCTCACCAAGGGACAGGGTCTTGGGGGCACATGGGGCTTTCTTT	CASSPRDRVLGAHGAFF
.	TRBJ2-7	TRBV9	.	TGTGCCAGCAGCGTAGGACCGGGGGAGTACGAGCAGTACTTC	CASSVGPGEYEQYF
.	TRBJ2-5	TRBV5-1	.	TGCGCCAGCAGCTTGGCGTCTCGTTTAGCCAGGGCCCAAGAGACCCAGTACTTC	CASSLASRLARAQETQYF
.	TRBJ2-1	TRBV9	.	TGTGCCAGCAGCTCCTCACATAGGGCCCTAGCCTCCTACAATGAGCAGTTCTTC	CASSSSHRALASYNEQFF